Below are 5 T cell receptor beta chains sequenced from a single sample in a study of T cells in Graves' hyperthyroidism and ophthalmopathy. What was amplified from RNA transcripts were TCR beta CDR3 regions. During a first-round RT-PCR of the TCR CDR3, the HTBI primer set was used. TCRdb analysed the multiplex PCR reads with MiXCR anew, one entry per CDR3 protein. The repertoire consists of about 500,000 distinct CDR3 sequences, with approximately 15% occurring once and the leading ten covering less than 20%. Sample: blood. The receptor set was obtained from a young woman with Graves' hyperthyroidism.

The rearrangement uses TRBV4-1 and TRBJ1-5; D is undetermined. The CDR3 length is 13 residues. From germline, CDR1 is MGHRA and CDR2 YSYEKL. Between the trimmed V and J ends, which lost 0 bases and 5 bases, there was a span of 5 bases. This CDR3 is CASSQELDQPQHF. The CDR3 coding sequence is TGCGCCAGCAGCCAAGAATTAGATCAGCCCCAGCATTTT.

This clonotype was detected ten times or more. The chain joins TRBV12-3 or TRBV12-4 to TRBJ2-7; 8 nucleotides line up with TRBD2. V gave up 3 bases and J gave up 2 bases; unmatched junction bases: 6. This CDR3 is built from 15 residues. This CDR3 reads CASSLRLAITYEQYF. DNA of the CDR3: TGTGCCAGCAGTTTGCGACTAGCGATAACCTACGAGCAGTACTTC.

This clonotype was seen many times. The CDR3 DNA reads as TGTGCCAGCAGCCCGCGACAGCTTTTAAACTATGGCTACACCTTC. This translates into CASSPRQLLNYGYTF. V and J are TRBV11-2 and TRBJ1-2, with D perhaps matching TRBD1 (5 bases). Trimming removed 5 bases from V and 2 bases from J, with 15 bases in between. CDR3 size: 15 residues. Germline V CDR1 and CDR2: SGHAT, FQNNGV.

This clonotype was picked up many times. The rearrangement links TRBV7-6 to TRBJ2-7; D is undetermined. Germline loops: CDR1 SGHVS, CDR2 FNYEAQ. CDR3 size: 12 residues. Between the trimmed V and J ends, which lost 0 bases and 7 bases, there was a span of 7 bases. In DNA form, the CDR3 reads TGTGCCAGCAGCTTAGCGCCGTGGGAGCAGTACTTC. Its protein product is CASSLAPWEQYF.

This clonotype occurred many times. The chain combines TRBV29-1 with TRBJ1-1; D is ambiguous. This CDR3 spans 13 amino acids. V dropped 4 bases and J dropped 6 bases, with 15 bases sitting between them. The germline V gene has CDR1 SQVTM and CDR2 ANQGSEA. The CDR3 loop is CSVVWTGIPEAFF. The CDR3 DNA is TGCAGCGTTGTATGGACGGGGATCCCTGAAGCTTTCTTT.